The T cell receptor (beta chain) described here comes from a study of T cell responses to AZD1222 COVID-19 vaccine. The CDR3 spans 17 residues. Germline CDR1 reads MNHEY; CDR2 reads SMNVEV (reference sequence). V lost 4 bases to trimming and J lost 0 bases; unmatched junction nucleotides: 11. Sequencing was performed with immunoSEQ multiplex PCR; in TCRdb, only in-frame clones are kept and a portion is missing. The sample records approximately 170,000 clones, around 89% being singletons. The sample in question was peripheral blood, obtained on day 0 of AZD1222 vaccination. V is TRBV27 and J is TRBJ1-1; 7 bases align to TRBD1. This receptor was taken from an adult in good health. The CDR3 coding sequence is TGTGCCAGCAGTTCTCAGAGACAGGGAGGGCTGAACACTGAAGCTTTCTTT. Translation: CASSSQRQGGLNTEAFF.